This T cell receptor beta chain was recorded in a study of blood T cell repertoires in COVID-19. Study summary: PBMCs, B-cell-depleted T cells, or T cells were the source of the cDNA or gDNA that made up the material.

From germline, CDR1 is SGHNT and CDR2 YYREEE (reference sequence). This CDR3 is built from 15 residues. The junction had 6 bases not matched to a gene; V was cut back by 3 bases and J by 5 bases. Repertoires were generated with immunoSEQ multiplex PCR, while TCRdb's copy carries only in-frame clones and drops some. Of under 200,000 clones in the sample, about 82% were seen once. This clonotype was obtained from a man aged 65-85 years with active or convalescent COVID-19. Sequencing was done on a sample of peripheral blood. This sequence joins TRBV5-4 and TRBJ2-1; TRBD2 matches 9 bases. Here the CDR3 DNA reads TGTGCCAGCAGCTCAGCGGGGGGTTCCGACAATGAGCAGTTCTTC. Amino acids: CASSSAGGSDNEQFF. Based on the CDR3 plus reference TRBV5-4 and TRBJ2-1, the full variable domain is ETGVTQSPTHLIKTRGQQVTLRCSSQSGHNTVSWYQQALGQGPQFIFQYYREEENGRGNFPPRFSGLQFPNYSSELNVNALELDDSALYLCASSSAGGSDNEQFFGPGTRLTVL.